The 2 T cell receptor beta chains in this list originate from one sample, sequenced in a study of OX40 agonist ivuxolimab in advanced cancers. Using immunoSEQ multiplex PCR, the repertoire was profiled, and TCRdb retains in-frame clones only, with some absent. The sample lists about 64,000 clones; around 89% were seen once. The sample consisted of CD4+ or CD8+ T cells sorted from blood, taken in a trial of the OX40 agonist ivuxolimab. All receptors derive from an adult with an advanced solid tumor such as melanoma, head and neck, liver or kidney cancer.

The J gene is TRBJ2-7, the V gene TRBV7-9; 9 nucleotides line up with TRBD1. CDR3 length equals 16 residues. Germline-derived CDR1 and CDR2 are SEHNR and FQNEAQ (reference sequence). The V segment lost 5 bases and the J segment 3 bases; nucleotides outside the gene matches: 11. CDR3 loop: CASSPHATGGSYEQYF. The CDR3 DNA reads TGTGCCAGCAGCCCTCACGCGACAGGGGGGAGCTACGAGCAGTACTTC.

The J gene is TRBJ1-5, the V gene TRBV19, with D maybe TRBD1 (6 bases). CDR3 size: 14 residues. V was pared by 5 bases and J by 0 bases, with 8 bases between. The germline gives CDR1 LNHDA, CDR2 SQIVND (reference sequence). For the CDR3, the DNA is TGTGCCAGTAGTTGGACAGTTAGCAATCAGCCCCAGCATTTT. Translating it yields CASSWTVSNQPQHF.